This TCR beta chain was profiled in a study of Tregs in tolerant kidney transplant recipients. Study findings and constraints: Some patients' samples used different primers over time, so nucleotide sequences weren't comparable.

Details on this clone: Antigen specificity is unknown.

Generated by immunoSEQ multiplex PCR, the TCRdb table keeps only in-frame clones and is missing some. The sample lists 90,000 to 120,000 clones, around 89% seen once, with approximately 0.3% in the top ten. The sequence derives from a human donor who received a combined kidney and bone marrow transplant. The specimen was CD4+ T cells from blood, collected before the transplant.

The CDR3 is CASSQEGAVSVLTF. The CDR3 DNA reads TGCGCCAGCAGCCAAGAAGGGGCCGTATCAGTCCTGACTTTC. The chain has TRBV4-1 and TRBJ2-6, with D possibly matching TRBD1 (5 bases). From germline, CDR1 is MGHRA and CDR2 YSYEKL. The length of the CDR3 is 14 residues. V gave up 0 bases and J gave up 13 bases, with 13 bases separating them.